This T cell receptor beta chain was identified in a study of control samples from healthy donors and cancer patients (dated by TCRdb to between 2020 and 2021). A note on this clone: There is no known antigen for this receptor. No qualities accompany the bases; no much larger clone lies one base away.

Library preparation was by the immunoSEQ multiplex PCR assay. The immuneACCESS repertoire file appears here via TCRdb, limited to in-frame rearrangements. These files lack a portion of the clones; in checked studies, under half of the deficit traces to unresolved V genes, and the cause of the others is not known. Within this sample are around 180,000 clones, with about 91% of them counted one time only. The ten most abundant clones make up 2% to 2.5% of the sample. The germline V gene gives CDR1 as SGHNT and CDR2 as YENEEA. Including the terminal cysteine and phenylalanine, the CDR3 comprises 13 residues. The retained sequence is limited to the CDR3, 39 bases, with the frame set at the first base. V drops 0 bases and J drops 5 bases, leaving 7 bases in between.

The rearranged segments are TRBV11-3 and TRBJ2-5; no D segment can be confidently identified. The origin of this receptor is a woman aged 40 to 50 in good health. The specimen sequenced was blood. The nucleotides are TGTGCCAGCAGCTTAGATCATCGGGAGACCCAGTACTTC. Its amino acids are CASSLDHRETQYF.